The present TCR beta chain was sequenced within a study of CD8+ T cells in alopecia areata. Notes on the study in general: Alphabeta T cells residing in normal skin are also sequenced in scalp samples. Scalp lesions, especially in alopecia totalis/universalis, had higher clonality than normal scalp.

The V and J ends lost 0 bases and 3 bases respectively, with 15 bases between them. Germline CDR1 and CDR2: LNHNV and YYDKDF (reference sequence). This CDR3 is built from 17 residues. Researchers took lesional scalp punch biopsies and peripheral blood from people who were alopecia areata patients. PBMCs served as the source from which CD4+ and CD8+ T cells were sorted. RNA was isolated and reverse transcribed to cDNA, the sequencing template. The assay was immunoSEQ multiplex PCR, and TCRdb's table has in-frame clones only and misses some. The sample records 75,000 to 100,000 clones, around 45% being singletons. About this clone itself: What it binds is unknown.

Sequences were obtained from CD4+ T cells sorted from blood. The source is a human donor with alopecia areata. V is TRBV15 and J is TRBJ1-5; D call uncertain. For the CDR3, the DNA is TGTGCCACCAGCAGAGATAATTCTAGCAGGCCCAATCAGCCCCAGCATTTT. This translates into CATSRDNSSRPNQPQHF.